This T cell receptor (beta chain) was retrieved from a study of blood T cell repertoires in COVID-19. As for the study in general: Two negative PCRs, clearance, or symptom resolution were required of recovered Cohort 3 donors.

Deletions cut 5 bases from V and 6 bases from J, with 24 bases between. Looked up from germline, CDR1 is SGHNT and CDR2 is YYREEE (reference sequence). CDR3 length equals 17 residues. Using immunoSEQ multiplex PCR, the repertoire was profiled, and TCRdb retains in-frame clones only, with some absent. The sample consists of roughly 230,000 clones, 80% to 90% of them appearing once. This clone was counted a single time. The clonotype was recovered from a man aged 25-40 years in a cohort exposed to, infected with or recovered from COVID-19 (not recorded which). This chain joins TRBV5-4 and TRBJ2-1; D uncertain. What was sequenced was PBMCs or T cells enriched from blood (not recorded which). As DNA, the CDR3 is TGTGCCAGCAGTGATGACCCCTCAGGCATCCCCCCCAATGAGCAGTTCTTC. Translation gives CASSDDPSGIPPNEQFF.